The entry that follows covers one T cell receptor beta chain sequence. CDR1 is KGHDR, CDR2 SFDVKD, per germline. This CDR3 is built from 16 residues. J was trimmed by 8 bases and V by 0 bases; bases with no gene match: 4. The data derive from a study of blood T cell repertoires in COVID-19. Study details: Samples taken during acute and convalescent COVID-19 were collected in the United States, Italy and Spain. T cells, B-cell-depleted T cells, or PBMCs provided the cDNA or gDNA that served as material.

One Seattle source followed patients from active infection through their disease course. Profiled with immunoSEQ multiplex PCR; TCRdb holds only in-frame clones, not every one. This sample has hundreds of thousands of clones, with about 90% found just once. The TCR originated in a woman in her 70s with COVID-19, enrolled during active disease. The sequencing input was peripheral blood. The V call is TRBV24-1, the J call TRBJ2-1; 12 bases are shared with TRBD2. This CDR3 reads CATSDLASSGGDEQFF. In DNA, the CDR3 is TGTGCCACCAGTGATTTGGCGTCTAGCGGGGGGGATGAGCAGTTCTTC.